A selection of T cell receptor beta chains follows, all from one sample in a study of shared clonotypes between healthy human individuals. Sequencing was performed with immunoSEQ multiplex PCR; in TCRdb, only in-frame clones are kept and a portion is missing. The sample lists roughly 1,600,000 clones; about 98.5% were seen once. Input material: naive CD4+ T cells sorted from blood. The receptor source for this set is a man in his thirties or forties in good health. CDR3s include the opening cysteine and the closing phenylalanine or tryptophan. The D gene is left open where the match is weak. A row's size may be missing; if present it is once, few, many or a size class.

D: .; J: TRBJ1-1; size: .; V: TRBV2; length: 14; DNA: TGTGCCAGCAGTGTCCCCGGGGCCTACACTGAAGCTTTCTTT; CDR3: CASSVPGAYTEAFF
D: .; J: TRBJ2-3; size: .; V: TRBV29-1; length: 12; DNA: TGCAGCGTTGGACACTTGACAGATACGCAGTATTTT; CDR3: CSVGHLTDTQYF
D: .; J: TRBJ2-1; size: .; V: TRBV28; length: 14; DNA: TGTGCCAGCAGCAAACGGGACTTCTACAATGAGCAGTTCTTC; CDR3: CASSKRDFYNEQFF
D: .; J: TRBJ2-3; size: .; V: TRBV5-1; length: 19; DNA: TGCGCCAGCAGCTTGGGCTCCCTCAGTTGGACTCCGGGCACAGATACGCAGTATTTT; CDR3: CASSLGSLSWTPGTDTQYF
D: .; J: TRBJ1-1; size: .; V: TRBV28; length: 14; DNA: TGTGCCAGCAGTTTATTGGGGGTGAACACTGAAGCTTTCTTT; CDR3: CASSLLGVNTEAFF
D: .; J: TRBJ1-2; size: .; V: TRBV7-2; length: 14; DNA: TGTGCCAGCAGCTTAGCAGCAGGTGCCTATGGCTACACCTTC; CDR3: CASSLAAGAYGYTF
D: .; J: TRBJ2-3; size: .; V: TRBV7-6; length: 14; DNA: TGTGCCAGCAGCTTATTCATCCGCACAGATACGCAGTATTTT; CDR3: CASSLFIRTDTQYF
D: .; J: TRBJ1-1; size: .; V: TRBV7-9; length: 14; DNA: TGTGCCAGCAGCTTACCGGGGGCTGGTACTGAAGCTTTCTTT; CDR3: CASSLPGAGTEAFF
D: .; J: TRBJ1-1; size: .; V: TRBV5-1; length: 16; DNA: TGCGCCAGTCGCGACTGGCAGTCCTACCCTCGGGCTGAAGCTTTCTTT; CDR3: CASRDWQSYPRAEAFF
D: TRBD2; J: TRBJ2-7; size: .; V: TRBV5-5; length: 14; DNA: TGTGCCAGCGGGGGGGTCGGCACTCCCTACGAGCAGTACTTC; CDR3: CASGGVGTPYEQYF
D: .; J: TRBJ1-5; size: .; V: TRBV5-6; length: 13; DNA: TGTGCCAGCAGCTTGTTTAGCAATCAGCCCCAGCATTTT; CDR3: CASSLFSNQPQHF
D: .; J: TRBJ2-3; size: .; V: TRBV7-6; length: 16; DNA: TGTGCCAGCAGCTTAGCTAGTATTGGGGCAATAGATACGCAGTATTTT; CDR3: CASSLASIGAIDTQYF
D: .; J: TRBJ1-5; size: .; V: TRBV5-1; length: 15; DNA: TGCGCCAGCAGCTTGGAACCAGGACGAGATCAGCCCCAGCATTTT; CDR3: CASSLEPGRDQPQHF
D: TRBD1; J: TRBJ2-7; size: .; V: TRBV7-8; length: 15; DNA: TGTGCCAGCAGCTCCCGGACAGGCGAGGTTTTCGAGCAGTACTTC; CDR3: CASSSRTGEVFEQYF
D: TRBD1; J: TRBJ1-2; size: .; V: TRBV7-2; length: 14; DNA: TGTGCCAGCAGCAAAGGACAGGGTGGCGATGGCTACACCTTC; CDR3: CASSKGQGGDGYTF
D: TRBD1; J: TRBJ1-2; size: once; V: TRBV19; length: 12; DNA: TGTGCCATAATGACAGGGGCGCCTGGCTACACCTTC; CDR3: CAIMTGAPGYTF
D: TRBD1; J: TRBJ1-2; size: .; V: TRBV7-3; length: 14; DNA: TGTGCCAGCAGCTATGGACAGGGAGACTATGGCTACACCTTC; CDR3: CASSYGQGDYGYTF
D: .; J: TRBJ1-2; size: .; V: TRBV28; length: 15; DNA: TGTGCCAGCAGTCTAACCCTATTATTGGTATCTGGCTACACCTTC; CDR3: CASSLTLLLVSGYTF
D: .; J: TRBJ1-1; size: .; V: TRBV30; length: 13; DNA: TGTGCTTGTACCGGGACTAACACCGGAGATGCTTTCTTT; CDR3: CACTGTNTGDAFF
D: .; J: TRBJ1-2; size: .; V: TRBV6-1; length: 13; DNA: TGTGCCAGCAGTGGAAAGTTTTCGGAAGGCTACACCTTC; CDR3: CASSGKFSEGYTF
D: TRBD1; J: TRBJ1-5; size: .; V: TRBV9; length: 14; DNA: TGTGCCAGCAGCCTCACAGGGGGCAATCAGCCCCAGCATTTT; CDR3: CASSLTGGNQPQHF
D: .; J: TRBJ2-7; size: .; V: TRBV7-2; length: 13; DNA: TGTGCCAGCAGCCCGGGGCCCTCCTACGAGCAGTACTTC; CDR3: CASSPGPSYEQYF
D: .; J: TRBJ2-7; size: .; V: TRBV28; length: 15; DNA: TGTGCCAGCATCAACCAGAGGACTACCCCCTACGAGCAGTACTTC; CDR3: CASINQRTTPYEQYF
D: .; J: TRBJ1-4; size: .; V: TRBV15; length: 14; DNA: TGTGCCACCAGCAGAGATCCAGCCGAAGGGGAACTGTTTTTT; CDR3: CATSRDPAEGELFF
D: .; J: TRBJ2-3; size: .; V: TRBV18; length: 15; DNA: TGTGCCAGCTCACCACCTAGCGGTGGCACAGATACGCAGTATTTT; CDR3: CASSPPSGGTDTQYF
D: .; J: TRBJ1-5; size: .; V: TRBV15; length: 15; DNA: TGTGCCACCAGCAGAGATTCTGGGGCCTATCAGCCCCAGCATTTT; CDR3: CATSRDSGAYQPQHF
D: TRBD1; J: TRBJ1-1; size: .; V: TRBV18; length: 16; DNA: TGTGCCAGCTCACGACCAGCGACAGGGGAGGGCACTGAAGCTTTCTTT; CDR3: CASSRPATGEGTEAFF
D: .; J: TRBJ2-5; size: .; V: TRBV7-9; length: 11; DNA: TGTGCCAGCAGCCCCCAAAGGGCCCAGTACTTC; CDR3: CASSPQRAQYF
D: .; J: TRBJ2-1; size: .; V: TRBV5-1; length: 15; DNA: TGCGCCAGCAGCCACGGGACGGTGGGGTACAATGAGCAGTTCTTC; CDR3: CASSHGTVGYNEQFF
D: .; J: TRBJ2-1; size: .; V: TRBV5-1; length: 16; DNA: TGCGCCAGCAGCTTGCAAGAGGGGCCCCATACGAATGAGCAGTTCTTC; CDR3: CASSLQEGPHTNEQFF
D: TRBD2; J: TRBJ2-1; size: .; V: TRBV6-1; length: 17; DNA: TGTGCCAGCAGCGAAACTCCGGGACTAGCGGGGTACAATGAGCAGTTCTTC; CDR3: CASSETPGLAGYNEQFF
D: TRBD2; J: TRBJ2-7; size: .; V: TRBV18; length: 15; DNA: TGTGCCAGCTCACCCATAGCGGGAAGGGGCTACGAGCAGTACTTC; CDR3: CASSPIAGRGYEQYF
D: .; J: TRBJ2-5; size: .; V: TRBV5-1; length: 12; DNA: TGCGCCAGCAGCTTGGCCTTGGAGACCCAGTACTTC; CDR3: CASSLALETQYF
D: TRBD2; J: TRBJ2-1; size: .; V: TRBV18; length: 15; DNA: TGTGCCAGCTCGGGGACTACCGGGTTCGACAATGAGCAGTTCTTC; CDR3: CASSGTTGFDNEQFF
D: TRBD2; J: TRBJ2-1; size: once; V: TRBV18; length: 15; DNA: TGTGCCAGCTCACCGGGACTAGCGTCCTACAATGAGCAGTTCTTC; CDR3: CASSPGLASYNEQFF
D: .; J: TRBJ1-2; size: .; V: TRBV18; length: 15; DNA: TGTGCCAGCTCACCTGAAACAGGGTCAAACTATGGCTACACCTTC; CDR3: CASSPETGSNYGYTF
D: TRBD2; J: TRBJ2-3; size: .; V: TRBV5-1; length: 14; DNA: TGCGCCAGCGGGTCAGCGGGAGAAACAGATACGCAGTATTTT; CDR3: CASGSAGETDTQYF
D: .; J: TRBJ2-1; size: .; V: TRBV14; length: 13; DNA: TGTGCCAGCAGCCATCGCCAGGGTTGGAGGCAGTTCTTC; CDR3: CASSHRQGWRQFF
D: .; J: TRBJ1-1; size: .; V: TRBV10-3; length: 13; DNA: TGTGCCATCAGTGAAGGGTCCAACACTGAAGCTTTCTTT; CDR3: CAISEGSNTEAFF
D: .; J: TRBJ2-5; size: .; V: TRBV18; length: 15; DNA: TGTGCCAGCTCAAGTAACCGGGACGGACAAGAGACCCAGTACTTC; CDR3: CASSSNRDGQETQYF
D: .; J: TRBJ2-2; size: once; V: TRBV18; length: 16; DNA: TGTGCCAGCTCACCTTTCGCCGGGACCCCAACCGGGGAGCTGTTTTTT; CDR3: CASSPFAGTPTGELFF